Listed below are T cell receptor beta chains from one sample, sequenced in a study of CD8+CD57+ T cells in acquired aplastic anemia. MiXCR was run by TCRdb on the reads, yielding one entry per CDR3 protein. The profile shows 200,000 to 250,000 distinct CDR3 sequences, roughly 35% of them singletons. Material for sequencing was sorted CD4+, CD8+, or CD8+CD57+ T cells (not recorded which) from PBMCs. The receptor set was obtained from a human donor in good health, serving as a control. CDR3s include the opening cysteine and the closing phenylalanine or tryptophan. A D gene is named only where the DNA matches it firmly. Size is stated for part of the rows, as once, few or many counts, or as a class when the clone is expanded.

>TRBJ1-2|TRBV25-1|NA|NA
CASMRDHLGGYTF
TGTGCCAGCATGAGGGACCATCTGGGAGGCTACACCTTC
>TRBJ1-2|TRBV9|TRBD1|many
CASSPGTGRYGYTF
TGTGCCAGCAGCCCGGGGACAGGGCGCTATGGCTACACCTTC
>TRBJ1-3|TRBV6-7|NA|few
CASIPPGNTIYF
TGTGCCAGTATCCCCCCAGGAAACACCATATATTTT
>TRBJ2-1|TRBV19|NA|NA
CASSQAGMDEQFF
TGTGCCAGCAGCCAGGCGGGTATGGATGAGCAGTTCTTC
>TRBJ2-1|TRBV2|NA|NA
CASRDTSEGYNEQFF
TGCGCCAGCAGGGACACTAGCGAGGGTTACAATGAGCAGTTCTTC
>TRBJ2-7|TRBV2|NA|NA
CASSEFGGGREQYF
TGTGCCAGCAGTGAATTTGGGGGGGGGCGGGAGCAGTACTTC
>TRBJ2-1|TRBV12-3/TRBV12-4|TRBD2|many
CASSLGASGRLNEQFF
TGTGCCAGCAGTTTAGGCGCTAGCGGGAGGCTAAATGAGCAGTTCTTC
>TRBJ2-1|TRBV7-1|TRBD2|NA
CASSSSGLAGGWRVDEQFF
TGTGCCAGCAGCTCGTCGGGACTAGCGGGGGGTTGGCGCGTCGATGAGCAGTTCTTC
>TRBJ2-7|TRBV29-1|TRBD2|NA
CSVEGLAGGSYEQYF
TGCAGCGTTGAGGGACTAGCGGGAGGTTCCTACGAGCAGTACTTC
>TRBJ2-2|TRBV20-1|TRBD1|few
CSAVQGAGTGELFF
TGCAGTGCTGTACAGGGGGCGGGGACCGGGGAGCTGTTTTTT
>TRBJ1-2|TRBV20-1|NA|many
CSARGRKGWDYGYTF
TGCAGTGCTAGAGGCCGGAAGGGGTGGGACTATGGCTACACCTTC
>TRBJ1-2|TRBV11-2|TRBD1|few
CASSSQGDYGYTF
TGTGCCAGCAGCTCGCAGGGGGACTATGGCTACACCTTC
>TRBJ1-1|TRBV7-9|NA|NA
CASSLRQGGEAFF
TGTGCCAGCAGCTTACGGCAGGGTGGGGAAGCTTTCTTT
>TRBJ1-1|TRBV2|NA|NA
CASSEGTLNTEAFF
TGTGCCAGCAGTGAAGGGACACTGAACACTGAAGCTTTCTTT
>TRBJ1-2|TRBV20-1|TRBD1|many
CSARDGGTGWNGYTF
TGCAGTGCTAGAGATGGCGGGACAGGGTGGAATGGCTACACCTTC
>TRBJ1-1|TRBV5-5|NA|NA
CASSLESYSEAFF
TGTGCCAGCAGCTTGGAAAGTTACTCCGAAGCTTTCTTT
>TRBJ1-1|TRBV19|NA|many
CASSIAAANTEAFF
TGTGCCAGTAGTATCGCGGCAGCGAACACTGAAGCTTTCTTT
>TRBJ1-5|TRBV12-3/TRBV12-4|TRBD1|many
CASSRDRAYNQPQHF
TGTGCCAGCAGTAGGGACAGGGCCTACAATCAGCCCCAGCATTTT
>TRBJ2-3|TRBV6-1|TRBD2|NA
CASSESRGVTDTQYF
TGTGCCAGCAGTGAATCGCGGGGGGTCACAGATACGCAGTATTTT
>TRBJ1-2|TRBV29-1|TRBD1|many
CSVTIPGQGFYGYTF
TGCAGCGTAACTATCCCGGGACAGGGTTTCTATGGCTACACCTTC
>TRBJ1-1|TRBV11-2|NA|NA
CASSYTPGFEAFF
TGTGCCAGCAGCTATACCCCCGGCTTTGAAGCTTTCTTT
>TRBJ1-1|TRBV2|NA|many
CASIKYGGTEAFF
TGTGCCAGCATCAAGTACGGGGGGACTGAAGCTTTCTTT
>TRBJ2-1|TRBV5-6|NA|few
CASSLEPTYNEQFF
TGTGCCAGCAGCTTGGAACCAACTTACAATGAGCAGTTCTTC
>TRBJ2-5|TRBV5-1|NA|few
CASSSTPQETQYF
TGCGCCAGCAGCAGCACCCCCCAAGAGACCCAGTACTTC
>TRBJ2-2|TRBV5-4|NA|NA
CASSLGGVDTGELFF
TGTGCCAGCAGCTTGGGGGGGGTGGACACCGGGGAGCTGTTTTTT
>TRBJ1-1|TRBV29-1|TRBD1|many
CSVDKGARNTEAFF
TGCAGCGTTGATAAGGGGGCGCGAAACACTGAAGCTTTCTTT
>TRBJ2-7|TRBV29-1|TRBD2|NA
CSLQPGGYEQYF
TGCAGCTTACAACCGGGAGGATACGAGCAGTACTTC
>TRBJ2-3|TRBV7-7|TRBD1|many
CASSLTGAPDTQYF
TGTGCCAGCAGCTTAACAGGGGCTCCCGATACGCAGTATTTT
>TRBJ2-3|TRBV6-5|NA|NA
CASSYSRADTQYF
TGTGCCAGCAGTTACTCCAGGGCAGATACGCAGTATTTT
>TRBJ2-2|TRBV7-3|TRBD1|NA
CASSSTGGYGELFF
TGTGCCAGCAGCTCGACAGGGGGCTACGGGGAGCTGTTTTTT
>TRBJ2-7|TRBV30|TRBD2|few
CAWSPGTSGGAPYEQYF
TGTGCCTGGAGTCCCGGGACTAGCGGGGGTGCCCCCTACGAGCAGTACTTC